A selection of T cell receptor beta chains follows, all from one sample in a study of T cell repertoires in cytomegalovirus infection. No antigen is known for these receptors. A single record per CDR3 protein comes from TCRdb applying MiXCR to the reads. The sample lists roughly 100,000 distinct CDR3 sequences; less than 55% were seen once. The sequencing here drew on CD8+ T cells from cultured PBMCs, taken from culture after CMV antigen stimulation. The receptor set was obtained from a human donor in good health (CMV status not recorded). Some clones in this sample may be carry-over from other donors' samples. The CDR3 runs from the conserved cysteine through the conserved F or W. Fields, in order: CDR3 protein, J gene, V gene, D gene, clone size. The D gene is left open where the match is weak. For some rows the clone size is stated as once, few or many, or as a class when expanded; others skip it.

CASSEEVLAGETDTQYF,TRBJ2-3,TRBV2,TRBD2,.
CVSIDRGPHTEAFF,TRBJ1-1,TRBV12-3/TRBV12-4,TRBD1,.
CASSYEGQGIGSYNSPLHF,TRBJ1-6,TRBV6-8,TRBD1,few
CASSLVSDNEQFF,TRBJ2-1,TRBV7-2,.,few
CASSLQGFGANVLTF,TRBJ2-6,TRBV5-6,.,many
CASSLGSGGVYNEQFF,TRBJ2-1,TRBV7-6,TRBD2,.
CASSDSGPIREQFF,TRBJ2-1,TRBV25-1,.,few
CASGISSYNEQFF,TRBJ2-1,TRBV2,.,.
CASSESLAGYNEQFF,TRBJ2-1,TRBV6-4,TRBD2,many
CASSWTIQETQYF,TRBJ2-5,TRBV6-5,.,many
CATSEPDRRETQYF,TRBJ2-5,TRBV24-1,.,.
CASSYYRGEGYTF,TRBJ1-2,TRBV6-5,TRBD1,.
CASSFLAGQNGYTF,TRBJ1-2,TRBV27,.,.
CASSAGTANTEAFF,TRBJ1-1,TRBV27,.,few
CASSPTGAGYEQYF,TRBJ2-7,TRBV19,TRBD1,.
CASSTLLAYTDTQYF,TRBJ2-3,TRBV5-5,.,.
CASSPPGQNNEQFF,TRBJ2-1,TRBV28,TRBD1,few
CASNERSWNEQFF,TRBJ2-1,TRBV2,.,few
CASSQLSGGTDTQYF,TRBJ2-3,TRBV6-8,TRBD2,.
CASSQIGTSGGAGYNEQFF,TRBJ2-1,TRBV4-1,TRBD2,.
CASRSGFHNEQFF,TRBJ2-1,TRBV27,.,.
CASSMPRGQETQYF,TRBJ2-5,TRBV19,.,.
CASSLVVPSSTDTQYF,TRBJ2-3,TRBV7-2,.,few
CASSLVDPAGETQYF,TRBJ2-5,TRBV11-2,TRBD2,few
CASSSLQGSNYGYTF,TRBJ1-2,TRBV6-1,TRBD1,.
CASSPPWGSLDTEAFF,TRBJ1-1,TRBV18,.,.
CSARDWAEASKNIQYF,TRBJ2-4,TRBV20-1,.,many
CSVEDRTNYEQYF,TRBJ2-7,TRBV29-1,.,.
CASSLFGEETQYF,TRBJ2-5,TRBV7-9,.,many
CASSELGDGETQYF,TRBJ2-5,TRBV6-1,.,.
CASSQIGARGEQYF,TRBJ2-7,TRBV4-1,.,.
CASSESRLYNSPLHF,TRBJ1-6,TRBV2,.,.
CASSFRHYNEQFF,TRBJ2-1,TRBV7-8,.,.
CASSLSWGQNEKLFF,TRBJ1-4,TRBV27,.,.
CASSPRDRGTEKLFF,TRBJ1-4,TRBV27,TRBD1,.
CASSILGGSNQPQHF,TRBJ1-5,TRBV19,.,many
CASSLYRANEQFF,TRBJ2-1,TRBV7-8,.,.
CASSFNNAAETQYF,TRBJ2-5,TRBV12-3/TRBV12-4,.,.
CASSGGNQPQHF,TRBJ1-5,TRBV19,.,.
CASSCPRGSNQPQHF,TRBJ1-5,TRBV7-6,.,few
CASSSSSGDTEAFF,TRBJ1-1,TRBV12-3/TRBV12-4,.,.
CASSTLAGRADTQYF,TRBJ2-3,TRBV19,TRBD2,.
CASSSGTAAYGYTF,TRBJ1-2,TRBV7-9,TRBD1,.
CASSLAPNRAYNEQFF,TRBJ2-1,TRBV7-2,.,few
CASSLVGQETQYF,TRBJ2-5,TRBV7-6,.,.
CATYDGRTDTQYF,TRBJ2-3,TRBV5-1,.,few
CSVVWDEAFF,TRBJ1-1,TRBV29-1,.,few
CASSYSRGPYEQYF,TRBJ2-7,TRBV6-5,.,.
CASSIAPGGELFF,TRBJ2-2,TRBV19,.,.
CASSSGSGNTEAFF,TRBJ1-1,TRBV6-5,.,many
CASSTQGSLNTGELFF,TRBJ2-2,TRBV9,.,.